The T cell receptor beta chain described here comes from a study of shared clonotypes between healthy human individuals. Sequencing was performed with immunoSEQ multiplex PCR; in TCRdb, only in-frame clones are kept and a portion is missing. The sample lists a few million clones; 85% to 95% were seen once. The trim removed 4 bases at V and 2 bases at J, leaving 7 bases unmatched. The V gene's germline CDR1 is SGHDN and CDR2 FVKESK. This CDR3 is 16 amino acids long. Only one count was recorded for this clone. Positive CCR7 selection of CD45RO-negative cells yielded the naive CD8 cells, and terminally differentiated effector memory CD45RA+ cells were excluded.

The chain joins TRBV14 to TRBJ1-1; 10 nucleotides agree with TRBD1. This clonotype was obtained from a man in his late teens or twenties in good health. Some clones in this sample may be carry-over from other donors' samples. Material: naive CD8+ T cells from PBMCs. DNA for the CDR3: TGTGCCAGCAGCCGACATAGACAGGGGGCAAACACTGAAGCTTTCTTT. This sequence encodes CASSRHRQGANTEAFF.